This is a list of T cell receptor beta chains from one sample in a study of human T cells and chemical hapten exposure. TCRdb re-called the RACE reads through MiXCR, storing one row per CDR3 protein. This sample has 95,000 to 100,000 distinct CDR3 sequences, with 10% to 13% found just once. The material sequenced was whole blood, taken in connection with sensitization to the hapten diphenylcyclopropenone (DPC). These receptors were obtained from a woman aged 55 to 70 with alopecia areata. Some clones in this sample may be carry-over from other donors' samples. CDR3s include the opening cysteine and the closing phenylalanine or tryptophan. D genes are given only for firm matches. A clone size is listed for some rows: how often the clone was seen (once, few, many), or a class if it is expanded.

cdr3_aa: CASSLAGRAPETQYF
cdr3_nt: TGCGCCAGCAGCTTGGCCGGACGAGCCCCAGAGACCCAGTACTTC
j_call: TRBJ2-5
d_call: -
clone_size: many
v_call: TRBV5-1

cdr3_aa: CASSEIGETQYF
cdr3_nt: TGCGCCAGCAGCGAGATAGGGGAGACCCAGTACTTC
j_call: TRBJ2-5
d_call: -
clone_size: -
v_call: TRBV5-1

cdr3_aa: CSASQDQRDREYF
cdr3_nt: TGCAGTGCCTCTCAAGACCAGCGGGACAGGGAGTATTTT
j_call: TRBJ2-3
d_call: TRBD1
clone_size: few
v_call: TRBV20-1

cdr3_aa: CATSRIQGSPLHF
cdr3_nt: TGTGCCACCAGCAGAATCCAGGGTTCACCCCTCCACTTT
j_call: TRBJ1-6
d_call: -
clone_size: many
v_call: TRBV15

cdr3_aa: CASRARADVQPQHF
cdr3_nt: TGTGCCAGCAGAGCCCGCGCGGATGTGCAGCCCCAGCATTTT
j_call: TRBJ1-5
d_call: -
clone_size: many
v_call: TRBV25-1

cdr3_aa: CASSRRQGIGDSPLHF
cdr3_nt: TGCGCCAGCAGCAGACGACAGGGGATCGGGGATTCACCCCTCCACTTT
j_call: TRBJ1-6
d_call: TRBD1
clone_size: many
v_call: TRBV5-1

cdr3_aa: CASSQDLALAGASRGQIF
cdr3_nt: TGTGCCAGCAGCCAAGATCTGGCCCTAGCGGGGGCCTCCCGGGGGCAGATCTTC
j_call: TRBJ2-1
d_call: TRBD2
clone_size: -
v_call: TRBV4-2

cdr3_aa: CASRPTGLARNTGELFF
cdr3_nt: TGTGCCAGCAGGCCAACGGGACTAGCGAGGAACACCGGGGAGCTGTTTTTT
j_call: TRBJ2-2
d_call: TRBD2
clone_size: many
v_call: TRBV2

cdr3_aa: CASSHPPVDSNQPQHF
cdr3_nt: TGCGCCAGCAGCCATCCTCCCGTGGACTCTAATCAGCCCCAGCATTTT
j_call: TRBJ1-5
d_call: -
clone_size: many
v_call: TRBV4-1

cdr3_aa: CASSFGVMETQYF
cdr3_nt: TGTGCCAGCAGCTTTGGGGTTATGGAGACCCAGTACTTC
j_call: TRBJ2-5
d_call: -
clone_size: -
v_call: TRBV11-2

cdr3_aa: CAISESGSVQYNSPLHF
cdr3_nt: TGTGCCATCAGTGAGTCTGGGTCGGTTCAGTATAATTCACCCCTCCACTTT
j_call: TRBJ1-6
d_call: -
clone_size: many
v_call: TRBV10-3

cdr3_aa: CASSLLGQGVMNTEAFF
cdr3_nt: TGTGCCAGCAGCTTACTCGGACAGGGGGTTATGAACACTGAAGCTTTCTTT
j_call: TRBJ1-1
d_call: TRBD1
clone_size: -
v_call: TRBV7-3

cdr3_aa: CASSQYTGTGGNEQFF
cdr3_nt: TGCGCCAGCAGCCAATACACCGGGACAGGGGGAAATGAGCAGTTCTTC
j_call: TRBJ2-1
d_call: TRBD1
clone_size: many
v_call: TRBV4-1

cdr3_aa: CAWSVLAGPTDTQYF
cdr3_nt: TGTGCCTGGAGTGTATTAGCGGGGCCCACAGATACGCAGTATTTT
j_call: TRBJ2-3
d_call: TRBD2
clone_size: many
v_call: TRBV30

cdr3_aa: CASSQQGAWNIQYF
cdr3_nt: TGCGCCAGCAGCCAACAGGGGGCATGGAACATTCAGTACTTC
j_call: TRBJ2-4
d_call: TRBD1
clone_size: many
v_call: TRBV5-1

cdr3_aa: CASTVGPFTDTQYF
cdr3_nt: TGTGCCAGCACCGTGGGGCCCTTCACAGATACGCAGTATTTT
j_call: TRBJ2-3
d_call: -
clone_size: few
v_call: TRBV12-3/TRBV12-4

cdr3_aa: CASSLYAGQAETQYF
cdr3_nt: TGCGCCAGCAGCTTGTATGCAGGGCAGGCGGAGACCCAGTACTTC
j_call: TRBJ2-5
d_call: -
clone_size: many
v_call: TRBV5-1

cdr3_aa: CASSRGDDGELFF
cdr3_nt: TGCGCCAGCAGCAGGGGTGATGACGGGGAGCTGTTTTTT
j_call: TRBJ2-2
d_call: -
clone_size: -
v_call: TRBV10-2

cdr3_aa: CASSRDGNEKLFF
cdr3_nt: TGTGCCAGCTCCCGGGACGGGAATGAAAAACTGTTTTTT
j_call: TRBJ1-4
d_call: -
clone_size: many
v_call: TRBV2

cdr3_aa: CSAIDPSAAGNTIYF
cdr3_nt: TGCAGTGCCATTGACCCCAGTGCCGCTGGAAACACCATATATTTT
j_call: TRBJ1-3
d_call: -
clone_size: few
v_call: TRBV20-1

cdr3_aa: CASSFTDNSPLHF
cdr3_nt: TGTGCCAGCAGCTTTACGGATAATTCACCCCTCCACTTT
j_call: TRBJ1-6
d_call: -
clone_size: many
v_call: TRBV7-9

cdr3_aa: CASEGGTYNEQFF
cdr3_nt: TGTGCCAGCGAAGGGGGCACTTACAATGAGCAGTTCTTC
j_call: TRBJ2-1
d_call: TRBD1
clone_size: few
v_call: TRBV12-3/TRBV12-4

cdr3_aa: CASSLQQYSNQPQHF
cdr3_nt: TGTGCCAGCTCACTTCAGCAGTATAGCAATCAGCCCCAGCATTTT
j_call: TRBJ1-5
d_call: -
clone_size: -
v_call: TRBV18

cdr3_aa: CSAFSGANYEQYF
cdr3_nt: TGCAGCGCCTTTAGCGGGGCTAACTACGAGCAGTACTTC
j_call: TRBJ2-7
d_call: TRBD2
clone_size: many
v_call: TRBV29-1